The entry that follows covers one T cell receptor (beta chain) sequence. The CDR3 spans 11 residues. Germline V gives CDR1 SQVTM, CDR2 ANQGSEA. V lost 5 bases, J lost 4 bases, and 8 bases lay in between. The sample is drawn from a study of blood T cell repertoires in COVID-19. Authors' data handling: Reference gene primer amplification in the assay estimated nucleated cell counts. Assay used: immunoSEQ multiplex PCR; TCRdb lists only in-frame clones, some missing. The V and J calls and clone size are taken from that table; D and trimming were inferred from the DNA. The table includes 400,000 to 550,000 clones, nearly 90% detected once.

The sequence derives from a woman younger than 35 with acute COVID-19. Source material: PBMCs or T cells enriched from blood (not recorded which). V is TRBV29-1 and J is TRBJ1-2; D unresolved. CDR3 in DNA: TGCAGCGTTTGGGCAGCCTATGGCTACACCTTC. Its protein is CSVWAAYGYTF.